The 27 T cell receptor beta chains reported below all come from one sample, sequenced in a study of blood T cell repertoires in COVID-19. The protocol was immunoSEQ multiplex PCR, while the TCRdb copy is restricted to in-frame clones and leaves out a portion. The sample records 300,000 or so clones, roughly 90% being singletons. Sequencing was performed on PBMCs or T cells enriched from blood (not recorded which). These receptors came from a man in his 60s who had recovered from COVID-19.

The chain employs TRBV30 and TRBJ1-4, with D unresolved. The CDR3 is 13 residues long. CDR1 is GTSNPN and CDR2 is SVGIG in the germline V gene (reference sequence). V lost 5 bases and J 6 bases, leaving 13 bases between the germline ends. Written as DNA, the CDR3 is TGTGCCTGGTCCGTTCTCGGGGATGAAAAACTGTTTTTT. Its translation is CAWSVLGDEKLFF.

This sequence joins TRBV3-1 (or the pseudogene TRBV3-2) and TRBJ1-1, with D tentatively TRBD1 (5 bases). The V and J ends lost 1 base and 0 bases respectively, with 12 bases between them. This CDR3 contains 16 residues. Germline lookup yields CDR1 LGHDT and CDR2 YNNKEL (reference sequence). This CDR3 reads CASSQGMKGMNTEAFF. The CDR3 nucleotides are TGTGCCAGCAGCCAAGGCATGAAGGGGATGAACACTGAAGCTTTCTTT.

V and J are TRBV3-1 (or the pseudogene TRBV3-2) and TRBJ2-3, with D possibly matching TRBD2 (5 bases). The V end lost 8 bases, the J end lost 0 bases, and 6 bases lay between the germline ends. CDR3 size: 12 residues. Per the germline V gene, CDR1 is LGHDT and CDR2 is YNNKEL (reference sequence). The CDR3 loop reads CASGGSTDTQYF. CDR3 DNA: TGTGCCAGCGGCGGGAGCACAGATACGCAGTATTTT.

This rearrangement joins TRBV7-9 to TRBJ1-5; TRBD1 might be the D (5 bases). V was cut by 5 bases and J by 2 bases, with 13 bases left in between. The CDR3 has 15 amino acids. Germline assignment: CDR1 SEHNR and CDR2 FQNEAQ (reference sequence). As DNA, the CDR3 is TGTGCCAGCAGCCTAGGAGGACACGGCAATCAGCCCCAGCATTTT. This sequence encodes CASSLGGHGNQPQHF.

This chain joins TRBV6-2 or TRBV6-3 and TRBJ1-2; D is ambiguous. The CDR3 has 15 amino acids. V was pared by 6 bases and J by 5 bases, with 19 bases between. Germline assignment: CDR1 MNHEY and CDR2 SVGEGT. CDR3 in amino acids: CASSGTAREFYGYTF. In DNA form, the CDR3 reads TGTGCCAGCAGCGGAACAGCGCGGGAATTTTATGGCTACACCTTC.

This chain connects TRBV24-1 to TRBJ2-5; D is unclear. From germline, CDR1 is KGHDR and CDR2 SFDVKD. The CDR3 consists of 11 residues. V shed 5 bases and J shed 5 bases, with 5 bases lying between them. CDR3 nucleotide sequence: TGTGCCACCAGTGTCGGGGAGACCCAGTACTTC. It codes for CATSVGETQYF.

Only one count was recorded for this clone. The chain uses TRBV7-2 and TRBJ2-2; D is unclear. Germline V gene data show CDR1 as SGHTA and CDR2 as FQGNSA. This CDR3 contains 16 residues. V lost 0 bases to trimming and J lost 5 bases, with 13 bases between them. CDR3: CASSLASRYITGELFF. The CDR3 nucleotides are TGTGCCAGCAGCTTAGCGTCTCGTTACATAACCGGGGAGCTGTTTTTT.

This chain links TRBV5-6 with TRBJ1-6; 7 bases match TRBD1. The CDR3 extends over 13 amino acids. V shed 4 bases, J shed 9 bases, and the junction held 4 bases outside the gene matches. CDR1 and CDR2 (germline): SGHDT, YYEEEE. CDR3 protein: CASSLTGLSPLHF. As DNA, the CDR3 is TGTGCCAGCAGCCTGACAGGGCTTTCACCCCTCCACTTT.

This chain joins TRBV30 and TRBJ1-2; D gene uncertain. The CDR3 has 17 residues. With 4 bases removed from V and 0 bases from J, the gap between germline ends came to 21 bases. The germline CDR1 and CDR2 sequences are GTSNPN and SVGIG (reference sequence). The CDR3 loop reads CAWIEGWTPRANYGYTF. The CDR3 DNA is TGTGCCTGGATCGAGGGATGGACCCCCCGGGCTAACTATGGCTACACCTTC.

The chain combines TRBV2 with TRBJ2-7, with D perhaps TRBD1 (5 bases). The CDR3 runs 15 residues. Deletions cut 9 bases from V and 5 bases from J, with 23 bases between. CDR1 and CDR2 from the germline V gene are SNHLY and FYNNEI. CDR3 sequence reads: CASGKGALGVDEQYF. For the CDR3, the DNA is TGTGCCAGTGGGAAAGGGGCCCTTGGAGTAGACGAGCAGTACTTC.

The chain carries TRBV7-3 and TRBJ1-6; the match to TRBD1 covers 9 bases. The CDR3 totals 15 residues. Looked up from germline, CDR1 is SGHTA and CDR2 is FQGTGA. Germline trimming cut 5 bases from V and 8 bases from J; bases unmatched to any gene: 7. CDR3 region: CASSIRTGADSPLHF. As DNA, the CDR3 is TGTGCCAGCAGCATACGGACAGGGGCCGATTCACCCCTCCACTTT.

This chain connects TRBV5-6 to TRBJ1-2; D unclear. V lost 0 bases to trimming and J lost 0 bases, with 6 bases between them. Germline CDR1 SGHDT, CDR2 YYEEEE. CDR3 length: 14 amino acids. The CDR3 protein is CASSLGSSNYGYTF. The DNA for the CDR3 is TGTGCCAGCAGCTTGGGCAGTTCTAACTATGGCTACACCTTC. Full variable domain (missing parts from reference TRBV5-6 and TRBJ1-2): DAGVTQSPTHLIKTRGQQVTLRCSPKSGHDTVSWYQQALGQGPQFIFQYYEEEERQRGNFPDRFSGHQFPNYSSELNVNALLLGDSALYLCASSLGSSNYGYTFGSGTRLTVV.

The V gene is TRBV18, the J gene TRBJ2-7; no firm D call. The CDR3 loop spans 16 amino acids. V gave up 2 bases and J gave up 2 bases, with 16 bases separating them. The germline gives CDR1 KGHSH, CDR2 LQKENI. The CDR3 here is CASSPNPPETTYEQYF. The DNA of the CDR3 is TGTGCCAGCTCACCAAATCCCCCAGAAACTACCTACGAGCAGTACTTC.

The rearrangement joins TRBV2 to TRBJ1-3; 10 bases agree with TRBD1. CDR3 length: 16 amino acids. Looked up from germline, CDR1 is SNHLY and CDR2 is FYNNEI. V shed 6 bases, J shed 2 bases, and the junction held 7 bases outside the gene matches. CDR3 protein: CASRRQGANTGNTIYF. The CDR3 DNA follows: TGTGCCAGCAGGAGACAGGGGGCGAATACTGGAAACACCATATATTTT.

V and J are TRBV9 and TRBJ2-2; D perhaps matches TRBD2 (6 bases). V gave up 0 bases and J gave up 3 bases, with 9 bases separating them. CDR1 is SGDLS, CDR2 YYNGEE, per germline. CDR3 length: 15 residues. The CDR3 sequence is CASSVDAGHTGELFF. The CDR3 DNA sequence: TGTGCCAGCAGCGTAGACGCGGGACACACCGGGGAGCTGTTTTTT.

The V and J genes are TRBV7-2 and TRBJ1-1; D unclear. Trimming took off 2 bases at V and 1 base at J, with 8 bases between the two ends. Germline V gene lookup returns CDR1 SGHTA and CDR2 FQGNSA. The CDR3 consists of 14 residues. The CDR3 region has the DNA TGTGCCAGCAGCTTAAACAGTCAGAACACTGAAGCTTTCTTT. As protein: CASSLNSQNTEAFF.

This clone was seen a handful of times. DNA for the CDR3: TGTGCCACCAGTGGGACTAGCGGGAGATCCGAGCAGTACTTC. Protein sequence: CATSGTSGRSEQYF. The V call is TRBV15, the J call TRBJ2-7, with 14 positions matching TRBD2. The CDR3 consists of 14 residues. V gave up 6 bases and J gave up 6 bases; unmatched junction bases: 4. CDR1 and CDR2 from the germline V gene are LNHNV and YYDKDF (reference sequence). Using reference TRBV15 and TRBJ2-7 for the parts outside the CDR3, the full variable domain is DAMVIQNPRYQVTQFGKPVTLSCSQTLNHNVMYWYQQKSSQAPKLLFHYYDKDFNNEADTPDNFQSRRPNTSFCFLDIRSPGLGDTAMYLCATSGTSGRSEQYFGPGTRLTVT.

V is TRBV30 and J is TRBJ1-3; tentatively, D is TRBD1 (5 bases). The CDR3 length is 14 residues. Germline V gene sequence: CDR1 GTSNPN, CDR2 SVGIG (reference sequence). V gave up 4 bases and J gave up 2 bases, with 12 bases separating them. The CDR3 protein is CAWMTGGTGNTIYF. CDR3 sequence (DNA): TGTGCCTGGATGACGGGGGGAACTGGAAACACCATATATTTT.

The rearrangement links TRBV5-4 to TRBJ2-3; 8 bases are a match to TRBD1. J lost 2 bases, V lost 3 bases, and 8 bases had no gene match. Germline V CDR1 and CDR2: SGHNT, YYREEE (reference sequence). This CDR3 region has 16 residues. The CDR3 bases are TGTGCCAGCAGCTCCGACAGGGGACATGCCACAGATACGCAGTATTTT. Translation: CASSSDRGHATDTQYF.

This chain joins TRBV9 and TRBJ2-7, with 9 bases aligning to TRBD1. The CDR3 runs 15 residues. The ends lost 3 bases at V and 6 bases at J; junction bases unmatched: 10. Germline assignment: CDR1 SGDLS and CDR2 YYNGEE. The CDR3 reads CASSAADRGGREQYF. CDR3 nucleotide sequence: TGTGCCAGCAGCGCAGCGGACAGGGGTGGCCGCGAGCAGTACTTC. The full variable domain, with the rest looked up from reference TRBV9 and TRBJ2-7, is DSGVTQTPKHLITATGQRVTLRCSPRSGDLSVYWYQQSLDQGLQFLIQYYNGEERAKGNILERFSAQQFPDLHSELNLSSLELGDSALYFCASSAADRGGREQYFGPGTRLTVT.

This chain uses TRBV7-9 with TRBJ2-3; D gene ambiguous. The CDR3 spans 12 residues. Germline V gene sequence: CDR1 SEHNR, CDR2 FQNEAQ (reference sequence). The V gene lost 7 bases and the J gene lost 4 bases, with 9 bases spanning the gap. Here the CDR3 DNA reads TGTGCCAGCACCAGAGTCTCAGATACGCAGTATTTT. Translating gives CASTRVSDTQYF.

This chain uses TRBV7-8 with TRBJ2-4; D perhaps matches TRBD2 (5 bases). This CDR3 region has 15 residues. Per the germline V gene, CDR1 is SGHVS and CDR2 is FQNEAQ. With 5 bases removed from V and 7 bases from J, the gap between germline ends came to 18 bases. The CDR3 spells CASSPSGGDRNIQYF. The CDR3, as DNA: TGTGCCAGCAGCCCTTCTGGAGGTGATCGGAACATTCAGTACTTC.

The chain carries TRBV6-5 and TRBJ1-4, with 7 bases fitting TRBD1. Germline lookup yields CDR1 MNHEY and CDR2 SVGAGI. J was trimmed by 7 bases and V by 6 bases; bases with no gene match: 8. The length of the CDR3 is 14 residues. CDR3 sequence (DNA): TGTGCCAGCAGATATACGACAGGGAGTGAAAAACTGTTTTTT. It yields the protein CASRYTTGSEKLFF.

There are a few counts of this clone. The chain has TRBV27 and TRBJ2-7, with 8 bases lining up with TRBD2. CDR1 is MNHEY and CDR2 is SMNVEV in the germline V gene (reference sequence). Trimming at V came to 3 bases and at J to 4 bases, leaving 11 bases not matched to a gene. The CDR3 runs to 16 residues. The CDR3 spells CASSFPPGRAGYEQYF. CDR3 bases: TGTGCCAGCAGTTTCCCCCCCGGGAGGGCCGGGTACGAGCAGTACTTC.

The V gene is TRBV5-4, the J gene TRBJ2-2, with D possibly being TRBD1 (6 bases). V lost 2 bases, J lost 7 bases, and 12 bases lay in between. Germline loops: CDR1 SGHNT, CDR2 YYREEE (reference sequence). This CDR3 has 14 residues. The CDR3 bases are TGTGCCAGCAGCTTACCAGGGGTCGGCGGGGAGCTGTTTTTT. Translating it yields CASSLPGVGGELFF.

The rearrangement uses TRBV4-3 and TRBJ1-2; D is unresolved. Per germline, CDR1 LGHNA and CDR2 YSLEER. V dropped 0 bases and J dropped 7 bases, with 12 bases sitting between them. This CDR3 region has 14 residues. The DNA of the CDR3 is TGCGCCAGCAGCCAAGATACCTGGTCGGGTGGCTACACCTTC. The encoded protein is CASSQDTWSGGYTF.

The chain joins TRBV3-1 (or the pseudogene TRBV3-2) to TRBJ2-3; D is uncertain. The ends were cut back, 0 bases at V and 0 bases at J, with 7 bases in the middle. The CDR3 is made up of 15 amino acids. Germline V gene sequence: CDR1 LGHDT, CDR2 YNNKEL (reference sequence). DNA for the CDR3: TGTGCCAGCAGCCAAGACGAAGAGAGCACAGATACGCAGTATTTT. Protein: CASSQDEESTDTQYF.